The 28 T cell receptor beta chains given below trace back to one sample, sequenced in a study of human T cells and chemical hapten exposure listed by TCRdb under 2021. Receptor amplification or capture employed RACE. Reads for this sample came from a NextSeq 500. TCRdb trimmed the raw reads at Q25, called clones with MiXCR and kept productive beta chains. Rows with a matching CDR3 protein are joined into one entry that keeps the most common DNA and genes. The sample table shows 80,000 to 100,000 distinct CDR3 sequences, and roughly 8.5% are seen once. 2.9% of the sample rests with the top ten. The time point label here, explained by the study, means: healthy volunteer bleed at 2 weeks. Total RNA was extracted from unfractionated whole blood that had been collected in Tempus Blood RNA tubes. Sequences were obtained from whole blood. The receptors shown here come from a female donor in good health. Some clones in this sample may be carry-over from other donors' samples.

This clonotype was detected only a few times. The chain joins TRBV24-1 to TRBJ2-1, with 7 bases aligning to TRBD2. This CDR3 is built from 16 residues. The germline CDR1 and CDR2 sequences are KGHDR and SFDVKD. V lost 4 bases and J lost 0; bases outside the gene matches: 5. This CDR3 is CATSDERGNSYNEQFF. The CDR3 DNA reads TGTGCCACCAGTGACGAGCGGGGAAACTCCTACAATGAGCAGTTCTTC.

This clonotype was seen many times. The genes are TRBV25-1 and TRBJ2-3; 7 positions match TRBD1. The junction had 7 bases not matched to a gene; V was cut back by 3 bases and J by 4 bases. The CDR3 loop spans 15 amino acids. CDR1 and CDR2 (germline): MGHDK, SYGVNS. For the CDR3, the DNA is TGTGCCAGCAGTGAGACAGGGCCAGAGGCAGATACGCAGTATTTT. Its translation is CASSETGPEADTQYF.

This clonotype has ten or more counts. V gene TRBV5-1 combines with J gene TRBJ2-3; TRBD2 agrees at 9 bases. The CDR3 runs 16 residues. The V segment lost 0 bases and the J segment 4 bases; nucleotides outside the gene matches: 6. The germline V gene has CDR1 SGHRS and CDR2 YFSETQ. Here the CDR3 reads CASSLGVAGAADTQYF. The CDR3 region has the DNA TGCGCCAGCAGCTTGGGGGTAGCGGGAGCGGCAGATACGCAGTATTTT.

This clonotype appeared a few times. The J gene is TRBJ2-2, the V gene TRBV2; 16 bases align to TRBD2. Germline values: CDR1 SNHLY, CDR2 FYNNEI. CDR3 length: 15 residues. V shed 6 bases and J 7 bases; nucleotides not matched to a gene: 2. DNA for the CDR3: TGTGCCAGCAGAGGGACTAGCGGGAGGGTCGGGGAGCTGTTTTTT. This sequence encodes CASRGTSGRVGELFF.

The rearrangement uses TRBV28 and TRBJ1-1, with D hard to call. The CDR3 extends over 14 amino acids. The ends were cut back, 8 bases at V and 4 bases at J, with 17 bases in the middle. Germline CDR1 reads MDHEN; CDR2 reads SYDVKM. CDR3: CASLKSVGRTEAFF. In DNA, the CDR3 is TGTGCCAGCTTAAAGTCGGTCGGTCGCACTGAAGCTTTCTTT.

The J gene is TRBJ2-4, the V gene TRBV6-2 or TRBV6-3; TRBD1 aligns across 9 bases. The CDR3 has 19 amino acids. In germline, CDR1 is MNHEY, CDR2 SVGEGT. J gave up 0 bases and V 2 bases, and 11 bases lay outside the gene matches. CDR3 sequence: CASSYVIPGTGLAKNIQYF. The CDR3 nucleotides read TGTGCCAGCAGTTACGTAATACCCGGGACAGGGCTAGCCAAAAACATTCAGTACTTC.

The rearrangement uses TRBV28 and TRBJ2-2; 7 positions match TRBD1. Germline CDR1 is MDHEN and CDR2 is SYDVKM. J lost 6 bases, V lost 6 bases, and 7 bases had no gene match. This CDR3 comprises 14 residues. The CDR3 loop is CASSRQGNSGELFF. The CDR3 nucleotides read TGTGCCAGCAGCAGACAGGGAAACTCCGGGGAGCTGTTTTTT.

The rearrangement uses TRBV20-1 and TRBJ2-7; TRBD2 matches 11 bases. Germline V gives CDR1 DFQATT, CDR2 SNEGSKA (reference sequence). V dropped 8 bases and J dropped 0; count of bases not matched to a gene: 6. CDR3 length: 14 residues. DNA for the CDR3: TGCAGTTTCATAGCGGGAGGGAGCTCCTACGAGCAGTACTTC. The encoded protein is CSFIAGGSSYEQYF.

V is TRBV20-1 and J is TRBJ2-1; D call uncertain. Between the trimmed V and J ends, which lost 0 bases and 0 bases, there was a span of 6 bases. There are 14 residues in the CDR3. CDR1 and CDR2 from the germline V gene are DFQATT and SNEGSKA (reference sequence). CDR3 sequence: CSAREQFSYNEQFF. The DNA for the CDR3 is TGCAGTGCTAGAGAACAGTTCTCCTACAATGAGCAGTTCTTC.

The CDR3 spells CAWNSAGGADTQYF. For the CDR3, the DNA is TGTGCCTGGAATTCAGCGGGAGGTGCAGATACGCAGTATTTT. J is TRBJ2-3 and V is TRBV30; TRBD2 matches 9 bases. V lost 4 bases, J lost 4 bases, and 6 bases stayed unmatched. CDR3 length: 14 residues. Germline CDR1 GTSNPN, CDR2 SVGIG (reference sequence). The full variable domain, rest sourced from reference TRBV30 and TRBJ2-3, is SQTIHQWPATLVQPVGSPLSLECTVEGTSNPNLYWYRQAAGRGLQLLFYSVGIGQISSEVPQNLSASRPQDRQFILSSKKLLLSDSGFYLCAWNSAGGADTQYFGPGTRLTVL.

A few counts support this clonotype. V is TRBV6-2 or TRBV6-3 and J is TRBJ2-7, with no clear D. The germline V gene has CDR1 MNHEY and CDR2 SVGEGT. CDR3 size: 14 residues. The ends were cut back, 0 bases at V and 2 bases at J, with 8 bases in the middle. CDR3 residues: CASSYSGQTYEQYF. As DNA, the CDR3 is TGTGCCAGCAGTTACTCGGGCCAGACCTACGAGCAGTACTTC.

This clonotype was counted only a few times. The chain carries TRBV3-1 and TRBJ2-5, with 11 positions matching TRBD2. J lost 2 bases, V lost 3 bases, and 11 bases had no gene match. The CDR3 is 18 amino acids. The germline V gene has CDR1 LGHDT and CDR2 YNNKEL (reference sequence). CDR3 DNA: TGTGCCAGCAGCCACATTACCGGGACTAGCGGTGGACAAGAGACCCAGTACTTC. This gives the protein CASSHITGTSGGQETQYF.

J is TRBJ2-3 and V is TRBV12-3 or TRBV12-4; 9 nucleotides align to TRBD2. The V segment lost 6 bases and the J segment 5 bases; nucleotides outside the gene matches: 9. The CDR3 is 15 residues long. The CDR3 DNA reads as TGTGCCAGCAGATTCTTAGCGGGAGTTGGAGATACGCAGTATTTT. It yields the protein CASRFLAGVGDTQYF.

This clonotype was seen a few times. The chain combines TRBV6-1 with TRBJ1-1; 7 nucleotides match TRBD1. This CDR3 contains 14 residues. With V trimmed by 8 bases and J by 0 bases, 6 bases remained unmatched. Looked up from germline, CDR1 is MNHNS and CDR2 is SASEGT. The CDR3, as DNA: TGTGCCAGCCGGACAGGCCCCCTGAACACTGAAGCTTTCTTT. Its protein product is CASRTGPLNTEAFF.

This rearrangement joins TRBV7-9 to TRBJ2-1; the D gene is possibly TRBD1 (6 bases). V lost 2 bases and J 4 bases, leaving 12 bases between the germline ends. The length of the CDR3 is 15 residues. Per germline, CDR1 SEHNR and CDR2 FQNEAQ (reference sequence). For the CDR3, the DNA is TGTGCCAGCAGCTTACCACAGGGCCTATACAATGAGCAGTTCTTC. It codes for CASSLPQGLYNEQFF.

The chain couples TRBV29-1 to TRBJ2-7, with D possibly TRBD1 on 6 matching bases. Per germline, CDR1 SQVTM and CDR2 ANQGSEA. Deletions cut 6 bases from V and 5 bases from J, with 11 bases between. CDR3 size: 11 residues. In nucleotides, the CDR3 is TGCAGCGTAAAACAGGGTAACGAGCAGTACTTC. Its translation is CSVKQGNEQYF.

The V gene is TRBV24-1, the J gene TRBJ1-2, with D perhaps matching TRBD1 (5 bases). Trimming pared 2 bases from V and 3 bases from J, leaving 18 bases between. This CDR3 has 17 residues. Germline assignment: CDR1 KGHDR and CDR2 SFDVKD. This chain's CDR3 is CATSDSSPVDSHYGYTF. As DNA, the CDR3 is TGTGCCACCAGTGATTCATCCCCTGTTGACAGCCACTATGGCTACACCTTC.

This clonotype has at least ten counts. The V call is TRBV7-6, the J call TRBJ2-1, with 7 bases aligning to TRBD1. Germline V gives CDR1 SGHVS, CDR2 FNYEAQ. Trimming at V came to 3 bases and at J to 6 bases, leaving 5 bases not matched to a gene. The CDR3 runs 14 residues. In DNA form, the CDR3 reads TGTGCCAGCAGCTTGTACAGGGGAACCAATGAGCAGTTCTTC. It codes for CASSLYRGTNEQFF.

The genes are TRBV27 and TRBJ1-1; no reliable D call. CDR1 and CDR2 from the germline V gene are MNHEY and SMNVEV (reference sequence). Trimming cost V 7 bases and J 2 bases, with 5 bases left between them. CDR3 length: 11 residues. In nucleotides, the CDR3 is TGTGCCAGCAAGGCCAACACTGAAGCTTTCTTT. It translates to CASKANTEAFF.

The chain combines TRBV27 with TRBJ1-1; D perhaps matches TRBD1 (5 bases). V was cut by 5 bases and J by 5 bases, with 15 bases left in between. The CDR3 consists of 14 residues. Germline V gene lookup returns CDR1 MNHEY and CDR2 SMNVEV (reference sequence). The DNA of the CDR3 is TGTGCCAGCAGTCAAGGAGGAGGGGCGACTGAAGCTTTCTTT. Protein sequence: CASSQGGGATEAFF.

This clonotype turned up a few times. The chain employs TRBV3-1 and TRBJ2-3; D remains ambiguous. This CDR3 comprises 14 residues. V was pared by 1 base and J by 4 bases, with 9 bases between. Germline V gene data show CDR1 as LGHDT and CDR2 as YNNKEL (reference sequence). CDR3 sequence (DNA): TGTGCCAGCAGCCAAGGACCTTCTTCAGATACGCAGTATTTT. Residues: CASSQGPSSDTQYF.

This clonotype was recorded many times. The CDR3: CASSLRGYEQYF. The CDR3 region has the DNA TGTGCCAGCAGTTTGCGTGGGTACGAGCAGTACTTC. The gene calls are TRBV28 and TRBJ2-7; unclear D gene. CDR1 is MDHEN, CDR2 SYDVKM, per germline. V was cut by 3 bases and J by 4 bases, with 7 bases left in between. CDR3 size: 12 residues.

The rearrangement uses TRBV4-2 and TRBJ2-3; TRBD1 is a possible D gene (5 bases). CDR1 is LGHNA, CDR2 YNFKEQ, per germline. This CDR3 is built from 14 residues. The V end lost 1 base, the J end lost 6 bases, and 11 bases lay between the germline ends. The CDR3 here is CASSQVYDSDTQYF. CDR3 DNA: TGTGCCAGCAGCCAAGTCTACGACAGCGATACGCAGTATTTT.

This clonotype was seen ten or more times. This chain's CDR3 is CASSEGLAGGPDTQYF. The CDR3 region has the DNA TGTGCCAGCAGTGAGGGACTAGCGGGAGGGCCAGATACGCAGTATTTT. The chain employs TRBV6-4 and TRBJ2-3, with 16 bases that match TRBD2. Looked up from germline, CDR1 is MRHNA and CDR2 is SNTAGT. J lost 4 bases, V lost 3 bases, and 1 base had no gene match. The CDR3 spans 16 residues.

This clonotype was counted a few times. J is TRBJ1-5 and V is TRBV28; 11 bases fit TRBD1. The CDR3 has 19 amino acids. V lost 6 bases, J lost 4 bases, and 17 bases stayed unmatched. Germline V lookup: CDR1 MDHEN, CDR2 SYDVKM. CDR3 protein: CASSTGTGGWIGLNQPQHF. For the CDR3, the DNA is TGTGCCAGCAGCACCGGGACAGGGGGATGGATCGGTCTAAATCAGCCCCAGCATTTT.

This clonotype was seen at least ten times. The V call is TRBV9, the J call TRBJ2-3; D gene ambiguous. The CDR3 runs 15 residues. Trimming cost V 0 bases and J 0 bases, with 8 bases left between them. Per the germline V gene, CDR1 is SGDLS and CDR2 is YYNGEE. CDR3 loop: CASSVGGGSTDTQYF. The CDR3 nucleotides read TGTGCCAGCAGCGTAGGTGGCGGTAGCACAGATACGCAGTATTTT.

The V call is TRBV4-1, the J call TRBJ1-2, with D perhaps TRBD1 (5 bases). V was pared by 0 bases and J by 0 bases, with 20 bases between. The CDR3 extends over 19 amino acids. The germline gives CDR1 MGHRA, CDR2 YSYEKL. CDR3 in DNA: TGCGCCAGCAGCCAAGAGGTTCTAGGCAGGGCCCACTCTAACTATGGCTACACCTTC. This sequence encodes CASSQEVLGRAHSNYGYTF.

This clonotype was observed at least ten times. This sequence joins TRBV4-3 and TRBJ1-4; D unresolved. This CDR3 spans 17 amino acids. V lost 4 bases and J 0 bases, leaving 15 bases between the germline ends. The germline V gene has CDR1 LGHNA and CDR2 YSLEER. The CDR3: CASSPTDTQATNEKLFF. The CDR3 region has the DNA TGCGCCAGCAGCCCTACCGACACCCAAGCAACTAATGAAAAACTGTTTTTT.